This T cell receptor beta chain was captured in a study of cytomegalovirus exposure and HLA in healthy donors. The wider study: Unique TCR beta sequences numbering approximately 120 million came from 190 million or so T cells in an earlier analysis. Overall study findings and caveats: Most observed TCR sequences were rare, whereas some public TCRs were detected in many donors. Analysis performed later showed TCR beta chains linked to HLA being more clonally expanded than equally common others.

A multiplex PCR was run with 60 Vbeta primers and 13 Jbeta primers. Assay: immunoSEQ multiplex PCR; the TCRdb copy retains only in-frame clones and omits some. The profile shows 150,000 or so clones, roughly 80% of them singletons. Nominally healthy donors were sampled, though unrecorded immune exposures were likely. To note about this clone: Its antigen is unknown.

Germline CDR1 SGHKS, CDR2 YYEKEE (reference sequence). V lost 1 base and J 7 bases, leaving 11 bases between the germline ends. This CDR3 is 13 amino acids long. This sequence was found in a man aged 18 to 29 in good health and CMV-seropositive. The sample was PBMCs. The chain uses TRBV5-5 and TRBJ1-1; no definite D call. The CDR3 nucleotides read TGTGCCAGCAGCTTGTCCCCGGGGAGTGAAGCTTTCTTT. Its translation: CASSLSPGSEAFF.